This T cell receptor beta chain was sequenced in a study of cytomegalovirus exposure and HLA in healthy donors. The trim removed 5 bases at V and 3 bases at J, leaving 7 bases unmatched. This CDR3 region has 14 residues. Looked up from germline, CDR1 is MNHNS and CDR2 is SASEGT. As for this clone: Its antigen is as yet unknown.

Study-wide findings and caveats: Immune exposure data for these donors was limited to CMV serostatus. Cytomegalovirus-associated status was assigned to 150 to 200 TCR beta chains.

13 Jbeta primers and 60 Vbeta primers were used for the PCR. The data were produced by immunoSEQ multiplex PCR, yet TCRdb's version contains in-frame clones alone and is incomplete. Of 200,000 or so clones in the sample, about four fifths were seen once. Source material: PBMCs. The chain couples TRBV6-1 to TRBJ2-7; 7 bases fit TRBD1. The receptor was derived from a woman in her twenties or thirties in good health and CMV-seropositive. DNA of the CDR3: TGTGCCAGCAGTCCAGGGGGTGTGGGCTACGAGCAGTACTTC. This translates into CASSPGGVGYEQYF.